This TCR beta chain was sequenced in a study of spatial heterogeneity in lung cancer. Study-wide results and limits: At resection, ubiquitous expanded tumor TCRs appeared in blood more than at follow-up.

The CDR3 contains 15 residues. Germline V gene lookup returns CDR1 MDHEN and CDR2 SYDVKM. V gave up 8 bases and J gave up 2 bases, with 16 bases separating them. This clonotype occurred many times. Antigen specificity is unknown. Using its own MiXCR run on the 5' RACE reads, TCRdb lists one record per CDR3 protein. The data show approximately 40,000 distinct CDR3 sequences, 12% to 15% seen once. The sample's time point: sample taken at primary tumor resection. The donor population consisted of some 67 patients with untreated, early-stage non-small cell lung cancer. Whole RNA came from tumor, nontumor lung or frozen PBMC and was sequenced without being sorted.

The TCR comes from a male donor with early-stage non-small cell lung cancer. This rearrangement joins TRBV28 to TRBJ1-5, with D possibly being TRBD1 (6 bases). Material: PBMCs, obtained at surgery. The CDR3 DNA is TGTGCCAGCTGTCCCGGGACATTTGGCAATCAGCCCCAGCATTTT. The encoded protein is CASCPGTFGNQPQHF.